Included here is one T cell receptor beta chain sequence, with context. The source of the sample is a study of sequential checkpoint blockade in melanoma. Study at large: Patients were randomized 1:1 to nivolumab-then-ipilimumab or ipilimumab-then-nivolumab first-line. Both treatment sequences were followed by maintenance nivolumab.

Stated treatment: randomized to nivolumab then ipilimumab (arm A) or the reverse (arm B). None of the patients previously received DNA-damaging chemotherapy. Live CD3+CD8+ CD19− CD56− cells were sorted from PBMCs. Some clones are missing from TCRdb's copy, which holds only in-frame ones; the method was immunoSEQ multiplex PCR. This table has 25,000 to 35,000 clones, 83% appearing once. The TCR sequence derives from a human donor with melanoma. The sample in question was CD8+ T cells sorted from blood (inferred from file names), obtained from a patient given nivolumab and ipilimumab in sequence.

In DNA, the CDR3 is TGTGCCAGCAGCCTAAGGGGAAACCCCTACGAGCAGTACTTC. It specifies CASSLRGNPYEQYF. The V gene is TRBV5-4, the J gene TRBJ2-7; D may be TRBD1 (5 bases). V was clipped by 4 bases and J by 2 bases, with 13 bases between them. Germline V gives CDR1 SGHNT, CDR2 YYREEE (reference sequence). The CDR3 extends over 14 amino acids. Variable domain in full (rest from reference TRBV5-4 and TRBJ2-7): ETGVTQSPTHLIKTRGQQVTLRCSSQSGHNTVSWYQQALGQGPQFIFQYYREEENGRGNFPPRFSGLQFPNYSSELNVNALELDDSALYLCASSLRGNPYEQYFGPGTRLTVT.